There are a few counts of the clone carrying this TCR beta chain. The CDR3 has 16 residues. The germline gives CDR1 PRHDT, CDR2 FYEKMQ (reference sequence). V gave up 0 bases and J gave up 4 bases, with 15 bases separating them. This record comes from a study of blood T cells in healthy people across ages. Together with a sample-barcoded 5' primer, a J-beta primer mix was included in a second PCR lasting roughly 6 to 12 cycles. MiXCR, applied by TCRdb to the 5' RACE reads, yields one record per CDR3 protein. The data show roughly 1 million distinct CDR3 sequences, almost 25% seen once. These same records also appear under a second study, on T cells of mothers and their children.

Sequenced: blood. The chain couples TRBV13 to TRBJ2-5; TRBD1 might be the D (8 bases). The TCR sequence derives from a girl aged 2-15 years in good health. The CDR3 DNA is TGTGCCAGCAGCTTAGGAGGACAGGGAGGGAGAGAGACCCAGTACTTC. This codes for CASSLGGQGGRETQYF.